The clone carrying this T cell receptor beta chain occurred many times. This sample is drawn from a study of T-cell reconstitution after alpha-beta-depleted transplantation in children. During its preparation, the TCRbeta library received unique molecular identifiers. MiXCR, applied by TCRdb to the PCR reads, yields one record per CDR3 protein. Of about 110,000 distinct CDR3 sequences detected, under 13% appear once; the ten largest clones hold 8% to 9.5%. Germline V CDR1 and CDR2: DFQATT, SNEGSKA (reference sequence). The CDR3 is made up of 11 amino acids. Deletions cut 2 bases from V and 8 bases from J, with 7 bases between.

The receptor comes from a human donor who donated a stem cell graft to a child with acute lymphoblastic leukemia. Source: PBMCs from the stem cell graft donor, taken from the stem cell graft. V usage is TRBV20-1 and J usage is TRBJ2-1; no clear D. The CDR3 protein is CSARRRDEQFF. In nucleotides, the CDR3 is TGCAGTGCTAGAAGAAGGGATGAGCAGTTCTTC.